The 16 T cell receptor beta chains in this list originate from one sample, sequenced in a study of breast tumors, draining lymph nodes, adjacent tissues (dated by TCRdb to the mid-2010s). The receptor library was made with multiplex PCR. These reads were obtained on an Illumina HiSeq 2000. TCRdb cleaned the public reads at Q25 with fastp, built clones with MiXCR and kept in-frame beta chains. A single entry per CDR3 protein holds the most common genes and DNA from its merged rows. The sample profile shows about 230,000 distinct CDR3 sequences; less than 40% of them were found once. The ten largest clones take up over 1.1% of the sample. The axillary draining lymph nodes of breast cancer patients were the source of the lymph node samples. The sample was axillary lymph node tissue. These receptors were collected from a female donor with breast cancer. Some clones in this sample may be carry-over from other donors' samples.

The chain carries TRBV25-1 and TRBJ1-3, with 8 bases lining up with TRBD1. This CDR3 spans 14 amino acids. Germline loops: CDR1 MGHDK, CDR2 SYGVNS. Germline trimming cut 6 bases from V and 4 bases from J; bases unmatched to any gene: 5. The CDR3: CASRQTGVGNTIYF. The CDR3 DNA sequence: TGTGCCAGCAGACAGACAGGGGTGGGAAACACCATATATTTT.

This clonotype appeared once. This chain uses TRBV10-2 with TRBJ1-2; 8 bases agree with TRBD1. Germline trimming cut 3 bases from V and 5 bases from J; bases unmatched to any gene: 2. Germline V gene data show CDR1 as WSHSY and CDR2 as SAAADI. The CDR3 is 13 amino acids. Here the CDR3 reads CASSDRQGYGYTF. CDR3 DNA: TGCGCCAGCAGTGACCGACAGGGGTATGGCTACACCTTC.

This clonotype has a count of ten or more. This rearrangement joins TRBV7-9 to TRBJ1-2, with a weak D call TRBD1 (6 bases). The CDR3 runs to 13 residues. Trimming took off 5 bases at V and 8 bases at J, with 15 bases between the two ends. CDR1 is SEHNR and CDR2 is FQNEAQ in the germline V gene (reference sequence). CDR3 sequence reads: CASSAPQGGGYTF. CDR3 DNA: TGTGCCAGCAGCGCACCACAGGGAGGAGGCTACACCTTC.

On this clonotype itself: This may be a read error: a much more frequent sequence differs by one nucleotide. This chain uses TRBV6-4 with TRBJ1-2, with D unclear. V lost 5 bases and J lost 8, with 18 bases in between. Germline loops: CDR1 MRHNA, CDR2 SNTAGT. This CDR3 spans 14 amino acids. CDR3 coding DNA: TGTGCCAGCAGTCACCCGAGTGGAGCGCGGGGCTACACCTTC. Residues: CASSHPSGARGYTF.

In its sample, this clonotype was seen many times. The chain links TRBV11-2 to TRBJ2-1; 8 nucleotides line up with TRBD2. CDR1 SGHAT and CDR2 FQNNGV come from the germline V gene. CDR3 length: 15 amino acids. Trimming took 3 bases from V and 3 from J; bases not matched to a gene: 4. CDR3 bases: TGTGCCAGCAGCTTTAGCGGGGAATTCTACAATGAGCAGTTCTTC. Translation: CASSFSGEFYNEQFF.

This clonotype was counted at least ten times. CDR3 sequence reads: CASSLPRENNEQFF. The CDR3 DNA sequence: TGTGCCAGCAGCTTACCGCGGGAGAACAATGAGCAGTTCTTC. This chain uses TRBV5-8 with TRBJ2-1; 7 nucleotides align to TRBD2. The germline V gene has CDR1 SGHTS and CDR2 YDEGEE. The CDR3 has 14 residues. The V segment lost 2 bases and the J segment 5 bases; nucleotides outside the gene matches: 4.

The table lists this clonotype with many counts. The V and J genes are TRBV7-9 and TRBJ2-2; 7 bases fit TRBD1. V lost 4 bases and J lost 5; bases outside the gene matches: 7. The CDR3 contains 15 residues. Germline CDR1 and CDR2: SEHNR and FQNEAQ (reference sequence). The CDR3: CASSSLTGNTGELFF. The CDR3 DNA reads TGTGCCAGCAGCTCCTTGACAGGGAATACCGGGGAGCTGTTTTTT. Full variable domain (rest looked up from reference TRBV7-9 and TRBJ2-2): DTGVSQNPRHKITKRGQNVTFRCDPISEHNRLYWYRQTLGQGPEFLTYFQNEAQLEKSRLLSDRFSAERPKGSFSTLEIQRTEQGDSAMYLCASSSLTGNTGELFFGEGSRLTVL.

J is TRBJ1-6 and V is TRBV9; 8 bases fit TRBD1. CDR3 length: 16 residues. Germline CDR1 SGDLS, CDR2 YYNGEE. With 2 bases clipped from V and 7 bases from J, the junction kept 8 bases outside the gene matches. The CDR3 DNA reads TGTGCCAGCAGCGTGTCAGGGGGCCCGGGGAATTCACCCCTCCACTTT. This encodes CASSVSGGPGNSPLHF.

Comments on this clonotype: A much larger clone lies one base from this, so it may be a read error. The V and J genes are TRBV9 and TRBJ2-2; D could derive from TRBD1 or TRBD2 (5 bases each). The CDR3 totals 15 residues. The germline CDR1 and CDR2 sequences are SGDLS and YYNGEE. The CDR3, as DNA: TGTGCCAGCTCCCCCCGGGACCTAAACACCGGGGAGCCGTTTTTT. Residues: CASSPRDLNTGEPFF.

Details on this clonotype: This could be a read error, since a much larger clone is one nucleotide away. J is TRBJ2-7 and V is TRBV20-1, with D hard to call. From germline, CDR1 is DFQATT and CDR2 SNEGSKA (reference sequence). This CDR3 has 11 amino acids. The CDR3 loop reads CSARSSYERYF. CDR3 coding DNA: TGCAGTGCGAGATCCTCCTACGAGCGGTACTTC.

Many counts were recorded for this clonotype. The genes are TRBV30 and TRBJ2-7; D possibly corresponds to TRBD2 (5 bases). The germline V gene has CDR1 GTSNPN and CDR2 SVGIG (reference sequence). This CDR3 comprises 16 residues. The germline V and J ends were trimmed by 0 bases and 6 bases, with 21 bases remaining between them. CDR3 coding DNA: TGTGCCTGGAGTGTACTAGGATCGGTTTCTATTCCCGAGCAGTACTTC. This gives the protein CAWSVLGSVSIPEQYF.

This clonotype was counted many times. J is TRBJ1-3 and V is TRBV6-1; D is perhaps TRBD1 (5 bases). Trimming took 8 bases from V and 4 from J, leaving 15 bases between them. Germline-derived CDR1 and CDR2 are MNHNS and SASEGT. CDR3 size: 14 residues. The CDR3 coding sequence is TGTGCCAGCTCGAGAGAGACAGACGGAAACACCATATATTTT. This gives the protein CASSRETDGNTIYF.

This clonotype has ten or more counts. The CDR3 nucleotides read TGTGCCAGCAGCTTAGGGGGGGTACACACCTTC. This gives the protein CASSLGGVHTF. The chain is built from TRBV11-2 and TRBJ1-2; D possibly corresponds to TRBD1 (5 bases). Looked up from germline, CDR1 is SGHAT and CDR2 is FQNNGV. The CDR3 sequence is 11 residues long. The V end lost 1 base, the J end lost 12 bases, and 9 bases lay between the germline ends.

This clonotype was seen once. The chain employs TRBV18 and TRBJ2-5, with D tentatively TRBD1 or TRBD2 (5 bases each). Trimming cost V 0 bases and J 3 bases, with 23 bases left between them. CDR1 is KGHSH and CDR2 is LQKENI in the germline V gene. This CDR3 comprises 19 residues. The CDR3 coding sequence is TGTGCCAGCTCACCACCTTGGGGCGGCGGCGGGCCCCGAAAAGAGACCCAGTACTTC. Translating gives CASSPPWGGGGPRKETQYF.

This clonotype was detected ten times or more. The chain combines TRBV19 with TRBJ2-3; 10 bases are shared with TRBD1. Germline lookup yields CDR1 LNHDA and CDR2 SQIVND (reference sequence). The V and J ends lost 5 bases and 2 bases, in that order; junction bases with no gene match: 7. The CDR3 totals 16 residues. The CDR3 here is CASSGRDRGVTDTQYF. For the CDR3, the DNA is TGTGCCAGTAGTGGCCGGGACAGGGGTGTCACAGATACGCAGTATTTT.

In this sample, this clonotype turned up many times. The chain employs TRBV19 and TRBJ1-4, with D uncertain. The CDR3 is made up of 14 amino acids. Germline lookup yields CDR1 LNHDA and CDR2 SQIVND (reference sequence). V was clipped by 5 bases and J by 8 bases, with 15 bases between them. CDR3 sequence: CASSEAREGEKLFF. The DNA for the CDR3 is TGTGCCAGTAGTGAGGCTCGCGAAGGGGAAAAACTGTTTTTT.